Below, 7 T cell receptor beta chains from the same sample are listed, as sequenced in a study of cytomegalovirus exposure and HLA in healthy donors. The repertoire was sequenced with immunoSEQ multiplex PCR; TCRdb's copy has only in-frame clones and lacks some. Of a few hundred thousand clones listed, 90% are singletons. The sequenced sample was PBMCs. The receptors derive from a woman between 25 and 40 years old in good health and CMV-seronegative.

This clone was detected once. The chain joins TRBV28 to TRBJ1-2, with a weak D call TRBD1 (5 bases). The CDR3 extends over 18 amino acids. Looked up from germline, CDR1 is MDHEN and CDR2 is SYDVKM. Trimming removed 3 bases at V and 0 bases at J, with 20 bases between. The CDR3 nucleotides read TGTGCCAGCAGTTTTACCACGCCCAGGGACCGACCTAACTATGGCTACACCTTC. Its protein product is CASSFTTPRDRPNYGYTF.

The rearrangement joins TRBV15 to TRBJ2-1; D is perhaps TRBD1 (5 bases). From germline, CDR1 is LNHNV and CDR2 YYDKDF (reference sequence). The CDR3 extends over 13 amino acids. The V and J ends lost 0 bases and 8 bases respectively, with 8 bases between them. The CDR3 bases are TGTGCCACCAGCAGAGATAAGGGGTATGAGCAGTTCTTC. This encodes CATSRDKGYEQFF.

This clone has just a few counts. The identical CDR3 is also encoded by other nucleotide sequences in the sample. The chain joins TRBV27 to TRBJ2-7; weak D call: TRBD2 (5 bases). V lost 6 bases and J lost 2, with 11 bases in between. Germline values: CDR1 MNHEY, CDR2 SMNVEV (reference sequence). The CDR3 totals 13 residues. CDR3 sequence (DNA): TGTGCCAGCAGCCGAACTAGAACCTACGAGCAGTACTTC. The encoded protein is CASSRTRTYEQYF.

The rearrangement joins TRBV5-1 to TRBJ2-7, with a tentative D call TRBD1 (6 bases). The CDR3 length is 14 residues. Trimming took 0 bases from V and 4 from J, leaving 11 bases between them. Germline lookup yields CDR1 SGHRS and CDR2 YFSETQ. The CDR3 protein is CASSLDWGPYEQYF. The CDR3 region has the DNA TGCGCCAGCAGCTTGGATTGGGGGCCATACGAGCAGTACTTC.

Written as DNA, the CDR3 is TGTGCCAGCAGTCCTGATACCCCTTCCTACAATGAGCAGTTCTTC. Protein: CASSPDTPSYNEQFF. The gene calls are TRBV2 and TRBJ2-1; no clear D gene. Trimming took 5 bases from V and 1 from J, leaving 12 bases between them. This CDR3 contains 15 residues. Germline CDR1 SNHLY, CDR2 FYNNEI.

The chain combines TRBV13 with TRBJ2-1, with 8 bases lining up with TRBD1. The J segment lost 6 bases and the V segment lost 0 bases, leaving 4 bases of the junction unmatched. CDR3 length equals 15 residues. Germline CDR1 is PRHDT and CDR2 is FYEKMQ (reference sequence). The CDR3 DNA is TGTGCCAGCAGCTTAGGCCTCAGGGGGCTCAATGAGCAGTTCTTC. The encoded protein is CASSLGLRGLNEQFF.

Only one count was recorded for this clone. CDR3 in DNA: TGCGCCAGCAGGACTACTAGCGGGAGGGACTCCGCACACGCAGGGTATTTT. It encodes CASRTTSGRDSAHAGYF. This rearrangement joins TRBV5-1 to TRBJ2-3, with 13 bases that match TRBD2. Germline lookup yields CDR1 SGHRS and CDR2 YFSETQ. The CDR3 consists of 17 residues. V trimming: 5 bases; J trimming: 14 bases; junction bases outside the gene matches: 20.